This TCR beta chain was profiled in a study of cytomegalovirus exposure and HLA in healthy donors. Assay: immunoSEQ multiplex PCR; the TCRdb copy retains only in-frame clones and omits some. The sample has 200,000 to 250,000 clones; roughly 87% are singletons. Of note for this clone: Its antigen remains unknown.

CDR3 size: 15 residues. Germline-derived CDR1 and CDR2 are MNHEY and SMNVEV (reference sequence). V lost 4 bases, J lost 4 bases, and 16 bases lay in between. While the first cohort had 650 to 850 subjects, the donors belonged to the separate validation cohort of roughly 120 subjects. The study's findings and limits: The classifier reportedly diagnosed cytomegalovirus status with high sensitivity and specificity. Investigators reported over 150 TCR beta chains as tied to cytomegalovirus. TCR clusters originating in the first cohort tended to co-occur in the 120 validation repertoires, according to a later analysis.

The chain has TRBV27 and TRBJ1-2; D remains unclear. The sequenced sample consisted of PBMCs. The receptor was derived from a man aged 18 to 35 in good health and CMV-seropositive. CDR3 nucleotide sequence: TGTGCCAGCAGTTATTTGATTAACTTGGGCTATGGCTACACCTTC. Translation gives CASSYLINLGYGYTF.